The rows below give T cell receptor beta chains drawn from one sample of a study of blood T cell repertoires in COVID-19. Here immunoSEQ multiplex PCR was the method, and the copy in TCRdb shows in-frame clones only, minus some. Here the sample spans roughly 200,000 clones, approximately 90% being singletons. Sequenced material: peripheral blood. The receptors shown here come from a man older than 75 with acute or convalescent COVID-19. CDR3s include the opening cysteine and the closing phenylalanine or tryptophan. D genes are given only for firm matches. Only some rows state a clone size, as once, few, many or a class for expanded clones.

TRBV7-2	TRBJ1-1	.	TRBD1	CASSSGQMNTEAFF	TGTGCCAGCAGCTCGGGACAGATGAACACTGAAGCTTTCTTT
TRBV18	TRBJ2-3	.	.	CASSPTRVLAASTDTQYF	TGTGCCAGCTCACCAACTCGCGTATTAGCGGCTAGCACAGATACGCAGTATTTT
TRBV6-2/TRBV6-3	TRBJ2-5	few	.	CASSRGSSGTQYF	TGTGCCAGCAGCAGAGGGAGCTCGGGGACCCAGTACTTC
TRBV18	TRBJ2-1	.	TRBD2	CASSPGLTNEQFF	TGTGCCAGCTCCCCGGGACTAACAAATGAGCAGTTCTTC
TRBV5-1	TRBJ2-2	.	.	CASSLGRDFGELFF	TGCGCCAGCAGCTTAGGACGGGACTTCGGGGAGCTGTTTTTT
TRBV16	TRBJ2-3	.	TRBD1	CASSQGTGRTDTQYF	TGTGCCAGCAGCCAAGGGACAGGGAGGACAGATACGCAGTATTTT
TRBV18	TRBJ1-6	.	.	CASSPDGDSPLHF	TGTGCCAGCTCACCAGATGGAGATTCACCCCTCCACTTT
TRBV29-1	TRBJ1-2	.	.	CSVEDPLYGYTF	TGCAGCGTTGAAGACCCGTTGTATGGCTACACCTTC
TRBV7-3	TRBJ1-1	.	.	CLRSIYGDIETEAFF	TGTTTGAGGAGCATCTATGGGGACATTGAGACTGAAGCTTTCTTT
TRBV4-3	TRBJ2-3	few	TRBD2	CASSRGLAGWNTDTQYF	TGCGCCAGCAGCCGCGGACTAGCGGGATGGAACACAGATACGCAGTATTTT
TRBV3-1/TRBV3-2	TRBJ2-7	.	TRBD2	CASSQPSRVAGYYEQYF	TGTGCCAGCAGCCAACCGAGTAGAGTAGCGGGATACTACGAGCAGTACTTC
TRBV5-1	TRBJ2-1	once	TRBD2	CASSLGSSGRFTDEQFF	TGCGCCAGCAGCTTGGGTAGTAGCGGGAGATTTACAGATGAGCAGTTCTTC
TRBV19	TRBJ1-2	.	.	CASSAQQGRGYTF	TGTGCCAGTAGCGCCCAACAGGGACGTGGCTACACCTTC
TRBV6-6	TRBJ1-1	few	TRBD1	CASSYFQGAEAFF	TGTGCCAGCAGTTACTTTCAGGGGGCTGAAGCTTTCTTT
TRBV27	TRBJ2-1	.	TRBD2	CASSPSASGFYYNEQFF	TGTGCCAGCAGTCCTAGTGCTAGCGGGTTTTACTACAATGAGCAGTTCTTC
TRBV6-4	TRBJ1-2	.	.	CASSKDGANYGYTF	TGTGCCAGCAGTAAAGACGGAGCTAACTATGGCTACACCTTC
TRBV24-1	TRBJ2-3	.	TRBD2	CATRTGTSGTDTQYF	TGTGCCACCAGGACCGGGACTAGCGGCACAGATACGCAGTATTTT
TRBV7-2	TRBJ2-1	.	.	CASSLRLPSSYNEQFF	TGTGCCAGCAGCTTAAGACTCCCGAGCTCCTACAATGAGCAGTTCTTC
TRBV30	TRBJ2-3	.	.	CAWRYHLTTGTDTQYF	TGTGCCTGGAGATACCACCTAACTACTGGGACAGATACGCAGTATTTT
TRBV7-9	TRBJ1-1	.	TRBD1	CASSTGQGDFTEAFF	TGTGCCAGCAGCACGGGACAGGGGGATTTCACTGAAGCTTTCTTT